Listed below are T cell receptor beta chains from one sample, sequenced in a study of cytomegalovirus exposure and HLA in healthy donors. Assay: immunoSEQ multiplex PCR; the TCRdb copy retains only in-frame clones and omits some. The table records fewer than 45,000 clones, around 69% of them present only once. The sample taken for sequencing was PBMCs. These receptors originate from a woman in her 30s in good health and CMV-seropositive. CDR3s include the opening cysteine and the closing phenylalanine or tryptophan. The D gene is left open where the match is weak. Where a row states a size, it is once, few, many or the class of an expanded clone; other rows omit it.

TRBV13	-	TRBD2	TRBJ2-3	TGTGCCAGCAGCTTAGGCGGGGGGGCAACAGATACGCAGTATTTT	CASSLGGGATDTQYF
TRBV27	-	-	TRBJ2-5	TGTGCCAGCAGTCCGGAGACAGGCTTCCAAGAGACCCAGTACTTC	CASSPETGFQETQYF
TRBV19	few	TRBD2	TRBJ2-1	TGTGCCAGTAGTATAAGAGCGGGAGACGAGCAGTTCTTC	CASSIRAGDEQFF
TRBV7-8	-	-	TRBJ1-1	TGTGCCAGCAGTGCACGCGGGAACACTGAAGCTTTCTTT	CASSARGNTEAFF
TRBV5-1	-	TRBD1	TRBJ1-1	TGCGCCAGCAGCCCGGGTCCAGGGGGGAACACTGAAGCTTTCTTT	CASSPGPGGNTEAFF
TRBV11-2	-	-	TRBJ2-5	TGTGCCAGCAGGGCGGGGGAGACCCAGTACTTC	CASRAGETQYF
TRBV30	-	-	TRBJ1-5	TGTGCCTGGAGTCAGGACATTGGTGCAGGGGCCCAGCATTTT	CAWSQDIGAGAQHF
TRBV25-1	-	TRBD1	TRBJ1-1	TGTGCCAGCAGCGGACAGGGCTACACTGAAGCTTTCTTT	CASSGQGYTEAFF
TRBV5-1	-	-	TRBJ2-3	TGCGCCAGCAGCTTGTCTATCGACTTTAGCACAGATACGCAGTATTTT	CASSLSIDFSTDTQYF
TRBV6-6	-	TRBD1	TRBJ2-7	TGTGCCAGCAGTTACATCGACAGGGGAAGGACCAACGAGCAGTACTTC	CASSYIDRGRTNEQYF
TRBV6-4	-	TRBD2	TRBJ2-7	TGTGCCAGCACCCACGTAGCGGGAGGGCAAAACGAGCAGTACTTC	CASTHVAGGQNEQYF
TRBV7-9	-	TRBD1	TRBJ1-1	TGTGCCAGCAGCTTATCGGGACAGAGCCTTGCCAACACTGAAGCTTTCTTT	CASSLSGQSLANTEAFF
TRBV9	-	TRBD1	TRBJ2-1	TGTGCCAGCAGCGCGACAGGGTACAATGAGCAGTTCTTC	CASSATGYNEQFF
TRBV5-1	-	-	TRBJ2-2	TGCGCCAGCAGCACAGACCCTAACACCGGGGAGCTGTTTTTT	CASSTDPNTGELFF
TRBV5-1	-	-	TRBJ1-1	TGCGCCAGCAGCTTGGGAGACAGTAGTGAAGCTTTCTTT	CASSLGDSSEAFF